The 17 T cell receptor beta chains presented below share a single source sample, sequenced in a study of T cell responses to AZD1222 COVID-19 vaccine (dated by TCRdb to 2020 to 2023). The time point label on this specimen signifies: about 28 days (+/-7) after the second vaccine dose. The library was built by means of the immunoSEQ multiplex PCR assay. TCRdb carries this immuneACCESS record with in-frame sequences only. Its versions omit some clonotypes, under half of them owing to an unresolved V gene in the studies checked, with the rest unexplained. The sample contains 90,000 to 150,000 clones, around 83% of them found a single time. Under 3% of the sample belongs to the ten largest clones. The sample in question was peripheral blood, obtained 28 days after the second AZD1222 dose. These receptors came from an adult who received the AZD1222 COVID-19 vaccine.

The gene calls are TRBV6-5 and TRBJ2-5; 8 bases align to TRBD1. This CDR3 region has 16 residues. V lost 4 bases, J lost 0 bases, and 7 bases stayed unmatched. Germline CDR1 and CDR2: MNHEY and SVGAGI. The DNA of the CDR3 is TGTGCCAGCAGTTCTGAATCAGGGGGCTACCAAGAGACCCAGTACTTC. It codes for CASSSESGGYQETQYF.

The V and J genes are TRBV3-1 (or the pseudogene TRBV3-2) and TRBJ2-3, with 9 bases that match TRBD2. V was clipped by 9 bases and J by 6 bases; unmatched bases: 7. CDR1 and CDR2 from the germline V gene are LGHDT and YNNKEL (reference sequence). The CDR3 runs to 13 residues. The CDR3 DNA reads as TGTGCCAGGAACCAGCGGGGGGAGGATACGCAGTATTTT. It encodes CARNQRGEDTQYF.

This chain links TRBV3-1 (or the pseudogene TRBV3-2) with TRBJ2-5; D might be TRBD2 (5 bases). The CDR3 sequence is 12 residues long. Between the trimmed V and J ends, which lost 11 bases and 5 bases, there was a span of 15 bases. Germline V gene lookup returns CDR1 LGHDT and CDR2 YNNKEL (reference sequence). The DNA of the CDR3 is TGTGCCTCCGGCTCGGGAAGGGAGACCCAGTACTTC. Residues: CASGSGRETQYF.

The chain combines TRBV19 with TRBJ2-2; D unclear. Germline V gene lookup returns CDR1 LNHDA and CDR2 SQIVND (reference sequence). The germline V and J ends were trimmed by 5 bases and 7 bases, with 11 bases remaining between them. The CDR3 sequence is 13 residues long. Written as DNA, the CDR3 is TGTGCCAGTAGTCCCCAGTCGAACGGGGAGCTGTTTTTT. It encodes CASSPQSNGELFF.

This sequence joins TRBV4-3 and TRBJ2-7; 10 positions agree with TRBD1. This CDR3 has 16 amino acids. The germline gives CDR1 LGHNA, CDR2 YSLEER. Losses at the gene ends were 3 bases for V and 0 bases for J; bases not matched to a gene: 5. The CDR3 DNA sequence: TGCGCCAGCAGCCAGGGACAGGGGTTGGGCTCCTACGAGCAGTACTTC. Translation gives CASSQGQGLGSYEQYF.

The chain has TRBV4-3 and TRBJ2-1; D is possibly TRBD2 (5 bases). Germline-derived CDR1 and CDR2 are LGHNA and YSLEER. This CDR3 has 15 residues. Trimming left V 4 bases short and J 0 bases short, with 10 bases between. The CDR3 DNA reads TGCGCCAGCAGCCCGAGCGGCTCCTCCTACAATGAGCAGTTCTTC. As protein: CASSPSGSSYNEQFF.

This chain links TRBV3-1 (or the pseudogene TRBV3-2) with TRBJ2-1; no clear D gene. CDR3 size: 16 residues. V was clipped by 0 bases and J by 3 bases, with 12 bases between them. The germline V gene has CDR1 LGHDT and CDR2 YNNKEL (reference sequence). The CDR3 reads CASSQDLKGLYNEQFF. Written as DNA, the CDR3 is TGTGCCAGCAGCCAAGATTTGAAAGGGCTCTACAATGAGCAGTTCTTC.

The CDR3 sequence: CASSISRNTEAFF. CDR3 DNA sequence: TGTGCCAGTAGTATTTCTCGGAACACTGAAGCTTTCTTT. This chain joins TRBV19 and TRBJ1-1; D ambiguous. Trimming shortened V by 3 bases and J by 1 base, and 6 bases separated the two germline ends. CDR1 and CDR2 from the germline V gene are LNHDA and SQIVND (reference sequence). This CDR3 is built from 13 residues.

The rearrangement uses TRBV6-5 and TRBJ1-6; no clear D. This CDR3 is 15 amino acids long. The V gene lost 7 bases and the J gene lost 6 bases, with 16 bases spanning the gap. Germline-derived CDR1 and CDR2 are MNHEY and SVGAGI. The CDR3 region is CASTLDGGSNSPLHF. The CDR3 DNA reads TGTGCCAGCACCCTCGACGGAGGATCTAATTCACCCCTCCACTTT.

V usage is TRBV10-3 and J usage is TRBJ2-7; D is possibly TRBD1 (5 bases). Germline loops: CDR1 ENHRY, CDR2 SYGVKD. The CDR3 is made up of 14 amino acids. V was shortened by 9 bases and J by 3 bases, with 18 bases between the two germline ends. This CDR3 reads CAISSSGKNYEQYF. The CDR3 nucleotides read TGTGCCATTTCAAGTTCAGGGAAAAACTACGAGCAGTACTTC.

The chain couples TRBV7-2 to TRBJ2-3; D is possibly TRBD1 (6 bases). Between the trimmed V and J ends, which lost 3 bases and 2 bases, there was a span of 15 bases. The V gene's germline CDR1 is SGHTA and CDR2 FQGNSA. CDR3 length: 16 residues. CDR3 in amino acids: CASSFTGTAITDTQYF. The CDR3 coding sequence is TGTGCCAGCAGCTTCACAGGGACCGCGATCACAGATACGCAGTATTTT.

This clone was seen more than once but under ten times. The chain couples TRBV15 to TRBJ1-4, with 8 bases identical to TRBD1. This CDR3 region has 15 residues. Trimming at V came to 0 bases and at J to 7 bases, leaving 4 bases not matched to a gene. Per the germline V gene, CDR1 is LNHNV and CDR2 is YYDKDF (reference sequence). The CDR3 region has the DNA TGTGCCACCAGCAGAGATGCAGGGGGCAGTGAAAAACTGTTTTTT. This gives the protein CATSRDAGGSEKLFF. The full variable domain, with the rest looked up from reference TRBV15 and TRBJ1-4, is DAMVIQNPRYQVTQFGKPVTLSCSQTLNHNVMYWYQQKSSQAPKLLFHYYDKDFNNEADTPDNFQSRRPNTSFCFLDIRSPGLGDTAMYLCATSRDAGGSEKLFFGSGTQLSVL.

The V call is TRBV11-3, the J call TRBJ2-5; D may correspond to TRBD1 or TRBD2 (5 bases each). CDR1 and CDR2 from the germline V gene are SGHNT and YENEEA. Trimming cost V 3 bases and J 2 bases, with 13 bases left between them. The CDR3 totals 15 residues. The CDR3 DNA follows: TGTGCCAGCAGCTTCAACGGGGCTCTACAAGAGACCCAGTACTTC. This translates into CASSFNGALQETQYF.

This chain joins TRBV7-2 and TRBJ2-7; D is possibly TRBD1 or TRBD2 (5 bases each). The CDR3 has 15 residues. V gave up 5 bases and J gave up 3 bases, with 17 bases separating them. Germline V gene data show CDR1 as SGHTA and CDR2 as FQGNSA. The CDR3 region is CASSVTSGQNYEQYF. DNA for the CDR3: TGTGCCAGCAGCGTAACGTCGGGGCAGAACTACGAGCAGTACTTC.

CDR3 loop: CATSATGVGSPLHF. CDR3 nucleotide sequence: TGTGCCACCAGTGCTACAGGGGTAGGATCACCCCTCCACTTT. The rearrangement links TRBV15 to TRBJ1-6; the match to TRBD1 covers 7 bases. Germline V gives CDR1 LNHNV, CDR2 YYDKDF (reference sequence). The trim removed 6 bases at V and 10 bases at J, leaving 9 bases unmatched. The CDR3 runs to 14 residues.

On this clone itself: The junction and the germline gene differ at one end; a read error may be behind it. CDR3 loop: CASSLDGTGAEKLFF. CDR3 sequence (DNA): TGTGCTAGCAGCTTAGATGGGACAGGAGCCGAAAAACTGTTTTTT. The gene calls are TRBV7-7 and TRBJ1-4; 8 nucleotides line up with TRBD1. This CDR3 comprises 15 residues. Germline values: CDR1 SSHAT, CDR2 FNYEAQ (reference sequence).

The chain couples TRBV6-5 to TRBJ1-5; 7 bases map to TRBD1. Germline CDR1 is MNHEY and CDR2 is SVGAGI. Trimming took 8 bases from V and 3 from J; bases not matched to a gene: 10. CDR3 length: 15 residues. The CDR3 reads CASERGGGNNQPQHF. The CDR3 nucleotides are TGTGCCAGCGAAAGGGGAGGGGGCAACAATCAGCCCCAGCATTTT.